This T cell receptor beta chain is drawn from a study of shared clonotypes between healthy human individuals. Study-level background: Three men and a couple of women, aged 18 to 49, were donors.

CDR3 size: 14 residues. Trimming left V 5 bases short and J 0 bases short, with 13 bases between. CDR1 is SQVTM and CDR2 is ANQGSEA in the germline V gene. As defined, naive CD8 cells were CD45RO-negative and positively selected for CCR7, with terminally differentiated effector memory CD45RA+ cells excluded. Only Caucasian adults living in Nashville, Tennessee made up the donor group. Assay: immunoSEQ multiplex PCR; the TCRdb copy retains only in-frame clones and omits some. In the table there are some 2 million clones, about 95% of which are singletons. What was sequenced was naive CD8+ T cells sorted from blood. The source is a young man in good health. This chain links TRBV29-1 with TRBJ2-5; D might be TRBD1 (6 bases). For the CDR3, the DNA is TGCAGCGTTTACCCCCGGGACAACCAAGAGACCCAGTACTTC. Translated, it gives CSVYPRDNQETQYF. Based on the CDR3 plus reference TRBV29-1 and TRBJ2-5, the full variable domain is SAVISQKPSRDICQRGTSLTIQCQVDSQVTMMFWYRQQPGQSLTLIATANQGSEATYESGFVIDKFPISRPNLTFSTLTVSNMSPEDSSIYLCSVYPRDNQETQYFGPGTRLLVL.